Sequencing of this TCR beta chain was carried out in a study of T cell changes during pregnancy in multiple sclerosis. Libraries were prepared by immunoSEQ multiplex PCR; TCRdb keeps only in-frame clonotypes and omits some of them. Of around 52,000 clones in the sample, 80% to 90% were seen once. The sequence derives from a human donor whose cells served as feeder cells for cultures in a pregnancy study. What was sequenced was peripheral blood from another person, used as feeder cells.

The CDR3 sequence: CASSAQGALGANVLTF. CDR3 bases: TGTGCCAGCAGCGCCCAGGGGGCGCTTGGGGCCAACGTCCTGACTTTC. The chain employs TRBV7-9 and TRBJ2-6, with TRBD1 matching 8 bases. V lost 5 bases to trimming and J lost 3 bases; unmatched junction nucleotides: 6. The CDR3 runs 16 residues. The germline V gene encodes CDR1 SEHNR and CDR2 FQNEAQ (reference sequence).